Given below is one TCR beta chain in context. This CDR3 is 14 amino acids long. V was shortened by 3 bases and J by 1 base, with 10 bases between the two germline ends. The germline V gene has CDR1 SGDLS and CDR2 YYNGEE. The data belong to a study of cytomegalovirus exposure and HLA in healthy donors. Participants comprised healthy donors of bone marrow. Amplification used 60 Vbeta primers and 13 Jbeta primers. The repertoire was sequenced with immunoSEQ multiplex PCR; TCRdb's copy has only in-frame clones and lacks some. The table shows 85,000 to 120,000 clones, with 75% to 85% occurring only once. The sequencing input was PBMCs. The chain recombines TRBV9 with TRBJ2-5, with D possibly TRBD2 on 6 matching bases. This TCR derives from a man aged 50 to 59 in good health and CMV-seronegative. The CDR3 sequence is CASSEWDSQETQYF. The CDR3 coding sequence is TGTGCCAGCAGCGAGTGGGACTCCCAAGAGACCCAGTACTTC.